These 26 T cell receptor beta chains were sequenced from one sample in a study of T cell repertoires in cytomegalovirus infection. From the reads, TCRdb called clonotypes with MiXCR, one entry per CDR3 protein. The sample records 200,000 to 300,000 distinct CDR3 sequences, roughly 13% being singletons. Sample: PBMCs. All receptors derive from a human donor in good health (CMV status not recorded). Some clones in this sample may be carry-over from other donors' samples.

This clonotype was observed many times. The chain carries TRBV7-2 and TRBJ2-2; perhaps TRBD1 as D (5 bases). The CDR3 consists of 14 residues. Trimming removed 5 bases from V and 7 bases from J, with 14 bases in between. Germline CDR1 and CDR2: SGHTA and FQGNSA. CDR3 sequence: CASSPTRVVGELFF. The CDR3 nucleotides are TGTGCCAGCAGCCCCACCAGGGTGGTCGGGGAGCTGTTTTTT. Full variable domain (remainder filled in from reference TRBV7-2 and TRBJ2-2): GAGVSQSPSNKVTEKGKDVELRCDPISGHTALYWYRQSLGQGLEFLIYFQGNSAPDKSGLPSDRFSAERTGGSVSTLTIQRTQQEDSAVYLCASSPTRVVGELFFGEGSRLTVL.

The rearrangement joins TRBV20-1 to TRBJ1-2; possibly TRBD1 for D (6 bases). The CDR3 is 12 amino acids. Germline V gene sequence: CDR1 DFQATT, CDR2 SNEGSKA (reference sequence). The V end was cut by 6 bases, the J end by 3 bases, with 11 bases between. This CDR3 reads CSARDNDYGYTF. The DNA of the CDR3 is TGCAGTGCGCGGGACAACGACTATGGCTACACCTTC.

The chain joins TRBV5-1 to TRBJ1-4; 10 bases line up with TRBD1. Losses at the gene ends were 4 bases for V and 8 bases for J; bases not matched to a gene: 11. The CDR3 is 16 amino acids. Germline V gene sequence: CDR1 SGHRS, CDR2 YFSETQ. In DNA, the CDR3 is TGCGCCAGCAGCCAAGCCCCCGGGACAGGGGAAGAAAAACTGTTTTTT. Translating gives CASSQAPGTGEEKLFF.

This clonotype was counted many times. The chain is built from TRBV20-1 and TRBJ1-2; a weak D match, TRBD1 (5 bases). Germline V lookup: CDR1 DFQATT, CDR2 SNEGSKA (reference sequence). With 6 bases removed from V and 0 bases from J, the gap between germline ends came to 23 bases. This CDR3 region has 17 residues. The CDR3 is CSARPPGPLLANYGYTF. The CDR3 nucleotides are TGCAGTGCCAGACCCCCGGGACCTCTGTTAGCTAACTATGGCTACACCTTC.

This clonotype came up many times. The chain employs TRBV7-6 and TRBJ1-6; 9 bases map to TRBD1. Germline CDR1 is SGHVS and CDR2 is FNYEAQ. There are 15 residues in the CDR3. V was clipped by 2 bases and J by 7 bases; unmatched bases: 3. CDR3 nucleotide sequence: TGTGCCAGCAGCTTAACGGGACAGGGAAATTCACCCCTCCACTTT. As protein: CASSLTGQGNSPLHF. Supplemented by reference TRBV7-6 and TRBJ1-6, the full variable domain reads GAGVSQSPRYKVTKRGQDVALRCDPISGHVSLYWYRQALGQGPEFLTYFNYEAQQDKSGLPNDRFSAERPEGSISTLTIQRTEQRDSAMYRCASSLTGQGNSPLHFGNGTRLTVT.

This chain connects TRBV24-1 to TRBJ2-2, with D perhaps being TRBD1 or TRBD2 (5 bases each). Germline assignment: CDR1 KGHDR and CDR2 SFDVKD. The CDR3 length is 14 residues. V lost 10 bases and J 0 bases, leaving 11 bases between the germline ends. Here the CDR3 DNA reads TGTGCCACGAGGGACCTTGCGAACACCGGGGAGCTGTTTTTT. Translating gives CATRDLANTGELFF.

This clonotype was recorded a few times. The V call is TRBV20-1, the J call TRBJ2-1; no reliable D call. The V gene lost 5 bases and the J gene lost 6 bases, with 17 bases spanning the gap. Germline CDR1 reads DFQATT; CDR2 reads SNEGSKA (reference sequence). CDR3 length: 14 residues. CDR3 nucleotides: TGCAGTGCTGGCCGCCGACTCCAATTCAATGAGCAGTTCTTC. It codes for CSAGRRLQFNEQFF.

V gene TRBV20-1 combines with J gene TRBJ2-1; the match to TRBD2 covers 7 bases. The CDR3 sequence is 14 residues long. Looked up from germline, CDR1 is DFQATT and CDR2 is SNEGSKA (reference sequence). With 3 bases clipped from V and 3 bases from J, the junction kept 5 bases outside the gene matches. The CDR3 nucleotides are TGCAGTGCTAGGGGACTAAGTTACTACAATGAGCAGTTCTTC. Protein product: CSARGLSYYNEQFF.

This clonotype has ten or more counts. This chain joins TRBV7-2 and TRBJ1-1; D unclear. Germline values: CDR1 SGHTA, CDR2 FQGNSA. The CDR3 consists of 13 residues. Trimming removed 3 bases from V and 0 bases from J, with 5 bases in between. DNA of the CDR3: TGTGCCAGCAGCTTGACCATGAACACTGAAGCTTTCTTT. It specifies CASSLTMNTEAFF.

Regarding this clonotype: A junction boundary mismatches the germline segment, possibly from a read error. The chain combines TRBV2 with TRBJ2-3; TRBD2 matches 9 bases. The CDR3 covers 14 residues. Germline V gives CDR1 SNHLY, CDR2 FYNNEI. In nucleotides, the CDR3 is TGTACCAGTAAGCGGGGGGCCGGAAGAGATACGCAGTATTTT. This gives the protein CTSKRGAGRDTQYF. The full variable domain, in which reference TRBV2 and TRBJ2-3 provide the parts outside the CDR3, is EPEVTQTPSHQVTQMGQEVILRCVPISNHLYFYWYRQILGQKVEFLVSFYNNEISEKSEIFDDQFSVERPDGSNFTLKIRSTKLEDSAMYFCTSKRGAGRDTQYFGPGTRLTVL.

The sample holds a few counts of this clonotype. The chain employs TRBV20-1 and TRBJ1-2; 7 bases align to TRBD1. Losses at the gene ends were 5 bases for V and 4 bases for J; bases not matched to a gene: 13. The CDR3 runs to 15 residues. Germline assignment: CDR1 DFQATT and CDR2 SNEGSKA (reference sequence). CDR3 sequence reads: CSAAEPTGRAYGYTF. For the CDR3, the DNA is TGCAGTGCTGCGGAGCCGACAGGGAGGGCCTATGGCTACACCTTC.

This clonotype was counted a few times. A read error may explain this, as a much larger clone is one base away. The genes are TRBV5-6 and TRBJ2-2, with 8 bases aligning to TRBD2. V was clipped by 4 bases and J by 0 bases; unmatched bases: 2. Germline CDR1 and CDR2: SGHDT and YYEEEE. The CDR3 covers 15 residues. CDR3 nucleotide sequence: TGTGCCAGCAGCGTCGGGGGGGCGAACACCGGGGAGCTGTTTTTT. This encodes CASSVGGANTGELFF.

The rearrangement joins TRBV23-1 to TRBJ1-5; TRBD1 aligns across 7 bases. TRBV23-1 falls under the ORF class, with uncertain function. This CDR3 contains 17 residues. V shed 0 bases and J 7 bases; nucleotides not matched to a gene: 12. The CDR3 reads CASSQSVSDRSQQPQHF. Written as DNA, the CDR3 is TGCGCCAGCAGTCAATCAGTGTCGGACAGGTCCCAGCAGCCCCAGCATTTT.

This chain joins TRBV4-2 and TRBJ1-1; D uncertain. Germline CDR1 and CDR2: LGHNA and YNFKEQ. V was clipped by 0 bases and J by 0 bases, with 5 bases between them. The CDR3 is made up of 14 amino acids. The DNA for the CDR3 is TGTGCCAGCAGCCAAGATCCGGTGAACACTGAAGCTTTCTTT. It translates to CASSQDPVNTEAFF.

This clonotype was recorded many times. V and J are TRBV7-2 and TRBJ2-7, with D uncertain. Trimming pared 4 bases from V and 0 bases from J, leaving 4 bases between. CDR1 is SGHTA, CDR2 FQGNSA, per germline. CDR3 length equals 12 residues. The CDR3 is CASSSNSYEQYF. The CDR3 nucleotides read TGTGCCAGCAGCTCCAACTCCTACGAGCAGTACTTC.

Only a few counts were recorded for this clonotype. The chain has TRBV29-1 and TRBJ1-1; a weak D match, TRBD1 (6 bases). The germline CDR1 and CDR2 sequences are SQVTM and ANQGSEA. V was trimmed by 4 bases and J by 5 bases, leaving 11 bases between them. The CDR3 sequence is 12 residues long. The CDR3 loop is CSVVAGETEAFF. CDR3 DNA: TGCAGCGTTGTGGCAGGGGAGACTGAAGCTTTCTTT.

This clonotype was detected ten times or more. The chain has TRBV7-8 and TRBJ2-7; 8 bases fit TRBD1. CDR1 is SGHVS and CDR2 is FQNEAQ in the germline V gene. J lost 5 bases, V lost 1 base, and 7 bases had no gene match. The length of the CDR3 is 15 residues. The CDR3 region has the DNA TGTGCCAGCAGCTTAGAAGGGGACAGGTGGGACGAGCAGTACTTC. Translating it yields CASSLEGDRWDEQYF.

The chain combines TRBV28 with TRBJ2-2, with a tentative D call TRBD1 (6 bases). From germline, CDR1 is MDHEN and CDR2 SYDVKM. The CDR3 is 15 amino acids. Between the trimmed V and J ends, which lost 4 bases and 0 bases, there was a span of 9 bases. CDR3 sequence (DNA): TGTGCCAGCAGTTGGGGACAAACGAACACCGGGGAGCTGTTTTTT. It yields the protein CASSWGQTNTGELFF.

This clonotype came up a few times. The J gene is TRBJ1-1, the V gene TRBV20-1, with D perhaps TRBD1 (6 bases). Trimming pared 3 bases from V and 0 bases from J, leaving 17 bases between. CDR3 length equals 16 residues. Germline values: CDR1 DFQATT, CDR2 SNEGSKA (reference sequence). CDR3 in amino acids: CSASGLRGQMNTEAFF. Written as DNA, the CDR3 is TGCAGTGCTAGTGGTTTGAGAGGACAGATGAACACTGAAGCTTTCTTT.

This chain connects TRBV6-5 to TRBJ2-1; a weak D match, TRBD1 (5 bases). Germline CDR1 is MNHEY and CDR2 is SVGAGI. V lost 6 bases and J 6 bases, leaving 15 bases between the germline ends. The CDR3 length is 14 residues. The CDR3 DNA reads as TGTGCCAGCAGGGGGTATTCCCAGGGCAATGAGCAGTTCTTC. Its protein product is CASRGYSQGNEQFF.

V gene TRBV12-3 or TRBV12-4 combines with J gene TRBJ1-4, with D possibly TRBD1 on 5 matching bases. The V and J ends lost 7 bases and 8 bases respectively, with 14 bases between them. The CDR3 loop spans 13 amino acids. CDR3 nucleotides: TGTGCCAGCAAGGGGCAACCGTTGGAAAAACTGTTTTTT. Translating gives CASKGQPLEKLFF.

The genes are TRBV11-2 and TRBJ2-1; D unresolved. The CDR3 runs to 14 residues. Germline V gives CDR1 SGHAT, CDR2 FQNNGV. V was clipped by 0 bases and J by 5 bases, with 8 bases between them. CDR3 in DNA: TGTGCCAGCAGCTTAGATAGTGCGGACAATGAGCAGTTCTTC. Translated: CASSLDSADNEQFF.

In this sample, this clonotype turned up a few times. The gene calls are TRBV6-6 and TRBJ1-3; 7 bases are shared with TRBD1. Germline loops: CDR1 MNHNY, CDR2 SVGAGI (reference sequence). V lost 8 bases to trimming and J lost 7 bases; unmatched junction nucleotides: 8. The CDR3 consists of 13 residues. For the CDR3, the DNA is TGTGCCAGCCGAGGGGGCTCGGCGAACACCATATATTTT. The encoded protein is CASRGGSANTIYF.

This clonotype was found many times. V usage is TRBV7-8 and J usage is TRBJ2-3; 10 positions match TRBD2. The CDR3 has 14 residues. V shed 7 bases, J shed 6 bases, and the junction held 7 bases outside the gene matches. Germline CDR1 SGHVS, CDR2 FQNEAQ. The chain's CDR3 is CASNLAGDRDTQYF. The CDR3 DNA is TGTGCCAGCAACCTAGCGGGGGACAGGGATACGCAGTATTTT.

The V call is TRBV5-6, the J call TRBJ2-7; unclear D gene. Germline-derived CDR1 and CDR2 are SGHDT and YYEEEE. The CDR3 totals 16 residues. Trimming left V 1 base short and J 6 bases short, with 20 bases between. The CDR3 reads CASSLYPRGDSGEQYF. For the CDR3, the DNA is TGTGCCAGCAGCTTGTATCCCCGTGGGGATTCCGGCGAGCAGTACTTC.

This clonotype turned up a few times. The chain links TRBV28 to TRBJ2-3, with D possibly called TRBD1 or TRBD2 (5 bases each). V lost 8 bases and J lost 2, with 8 bases in between. The CDR3 spans 12 residues. Looked up from germline, CDR1 is MDHEN and CDR2 is SYDVKM. The CDR3 region has the DNA TGTGCCAGCGGGGACCCCACAGATACGCAGTATTTT. Its protein product is CASGDPTDTQYF.